One sample yielded the 10 T cell receptor beta chains listed below, sequenced in a study of blood T cell repertoires in COVID-19. Measured with immunoSEQ multiplex PCR; TCRdb has only the in-frame clones, and not every one. The sample has approximately 340,000 clones; around 83% are singletons. The sample comprised peripheral blood. These receptors originate from a man younger than 45 with active or convalescent COVID-19.

This sequence joins TRBV12-3 or TRBV12-4 and TRBJ1-1; D remains unclear. Trimming took off 2 bases at V and 0 bases at J, with 4 bases between the two ends. CDR3 length: 13 amino acids. The CDR3 DNA follows: TGTGCCAGCAGTTTATTAGTGAACACTGAAGCTTTCTTT. Its translation: CASSLLVNTEAFF.

In this sample, this clone turned up a few times. The V gene is TRBV28, the J gene TRBJ2-7, with 9 bases aligning to TRBD1. Germline assignment: CDR1 MDHEN and CDR2 SYDVKM. J gave up 5 bases and V 5 bases, and 10 bases lay outside the gene matches. The CDR3 covers 15 residues. The CDR3 spells CASSPTGQGNHEQYF. The CDR3 region has the DNA TGTGCCAGCAGTCCCACCGGACAGGGGAACCACGAGCAGTACTTC. The full variable domain, in which reference TRBV28 and TRBJ2-7 provide the parts outside the CDR3, is DVKVTQSSRYLVKRTGEKVFLECVQDMDHENMFWYRQDPGLGLRLIYFSYDVKMKEKGDIPEGYSVSREKKERFSLILESASTNQTSMYLCASSPTGQGNHEQYFGPGTRLTVT.

This clone showed up just once. The same CDR3 also results from other DNA sequences found in this sample. CDR3 in DNA: TGTGCCAGTAGTATAGACCTCAGAGATACGCAGTATTTT. Protein product: CASSIDLRDTQYF. The rearrangement links TRBV19 to TRBJ2-3; no firm D call. The germline V and J ends were trimmed by 0 bases and 5 bases, with 6 bases remaining between them. This CDR3 has 13 amino acids. Looked up from germline, CDR1 is LNHDA and CDR2 is SQIVND (reference sequence).

The V call is TRBV30, the J call TRBJ1-3; D gene uncertain. V shed 0 bases and J shed 2 bases, with 8 bases lying between them. CDR3 length: 14 amino acids. Germline V gene lookup returns CDR1 GTSNPN and CDR2 SVGIG (reference sequence). CDR3 nucleotides: TGTGCCTGGAGTGTAGAGAGGGCTGGAAACACCATATATTTT. It translates to CAWSVERAGNTIYF. The full variable domain, rest sourced from reference TRBV30 and TRBJ1-3, is SQTIHQWPATLVQPVGSPLSLECTVEGTSNPNLYWYRQAAGRGLQLLFYSVGIGQISSEVPQNLSASRPQDRQFILSSKKLLLSDSGFYLCAWSVERAGNTIYFGEGSWLTVV.

The rearrangement links TRBV5-4 to TRBJ2-5; TRBD2 aligns across 8 bases. This CDR3 contains 15 residues. With 4 bases clipped from V and 4 bases from J, the junction kept 9 bases outside the gene matches. CDR1 and CDR2 from the germline V gene are SGHNT and YYREEE (reference sequence). In DNA form, the CDR3 reads TGTGCCAGCAGCCCCGCGAGGGCGGGGGGAGAGACCCAGTACTTC. It translates to CASSPARAGGETQYF.

On this clone itself: Other DNA sequences in this sample translate to the same CDR3. The V gene is TRBV7-8, the J gene TRBJ1-1, with a possible D match to TRBD1 (5 bases). Germline V lookup: CDR1 SGHVS, CDR2 FQNEAQ. Trimming shortened V by 5 bases and J by 6 bases, and 10 bases separated the two germline ends. This CDR3 has 12 amino acids. This CDR3 reads CASSPRVAEAFF. The CDR3 DNA follows: TGTGCCAGCAGCCCCAGGGTCGCTGAAGCTTTCTTT.

The V call is TRBV7-6, the J call TRBJ1-2, with 9 bases aligning to TRBD1. CDR1 and CDR2 (germline): SGHVS, FNYEAQ. The CDR3 covers 14 residues. Trimming took 6 bases from V and 8 from J; bases not matched to a gene: 10. The CDR3 coding sequence is TGTGCCAGCAGGGGTCCGGGACAGGGAAACGGCTACACCTTC. Residues: CASRGPGQGNGYTF.

The chain has TRBV10-3 and TRBJ1-6; no clear D. The CDR3 spans 14 residues. The V and J ends lost 3 bases and 6 bases respectively, with 9 bases between them. Per germline, CDR1 ENHRY and CDR2 SYGVKD. CDR3: CAISDGSSNSPLHF. The CDR3 bases are TGTGCCATCAGTGACGGTAGTTCTAATTCACCCCTCCACTTT.

The chain recombines TRBV11-2 with TRBJ2-5, with D maybe TRBD1 (5 bases). The germline V and J ends were trimmed by 0 bases and 4 bases, with 9 bases remaining between them. Germline V lookup: CDR1 SGHAT, CDR2 FQNNGV. The CDR3 runs to 14 residues. CDR3 sequence: CASSLDRQIETQYF. The DNA of the CDR3 is TGTGCCAGCAGCTTAGATAGACAGATAGAGACCCAGTACTTC.

This clone was detected only a few times. J is TRBJ1-6 and V is TRBV19; 7 positions match TRBD1. This CDR3 has 14 residues. In germline, CDR1 is LNHDA, CDR2 SQIVND (reference sequence). The trim removed 5 bases at V and 4 bases at J, leaving 2 bases unmatched. The CDR3 reads CASSLTGYNSPLHF. CDR3 in DNA: TGTGCCAGTAGTTTGACAGGGTATAATTCACCCCTCCACTTT.